This note documents a single T cell receptor beta chain sequence. Extracted RNA was reverse transcribed into cDNA, the sequencing template. Clones were read by immunoSEQ multiplex PCR, and TCRdb kept only the in-frame ones, dropping some. The sample has some 120,000 clones; approximately 57% are singletons. These data are taken from a study of CD8+ T cells in alopecia areata. Stated treatment: oral pan-JAK inhibitor, 5-10 mg twice daily. The source material was CD4+ T cells sorted from blood, sampled at week 4, from a patient treated with tofacitinib. This sequence was found in a human donor with alopecia areata.

CDR3 protein: CASSLDAGGEQFF. In DNA, the CDR3 is TGTGCCAGCAGCTTAGACGCGGGGGGTGAGCAGTTCTTC. The chain has TRBV7-6 and TRBJ2-1; 8 bases are a match to TRBD2. There are 13 residues in the CDR3. V lost 1 base and J lost 9; bases outside the gene matches: 2. CDR1 is SGHVS and CDR2 is FNYEAQ in the germline V gene. Supplemented by reference TRBV7-6 and TRBJ2-1, the full variable domain reads GAGVSQSPRYKVTKRGQDVALRCDPISGHVSLYWYRQALGQGPEFLTYFNYEAQQDKSGLPNDRFSAERPEGSISTLTIQRTEQRDSAMYRCASSLDAGGEQFFGPGTRLTVL.